Below are 3 T cell receptor beta chains sequenced from a single sample in a study of T cell responses to AZD1222 COVID-19 vaccine. Sequencing used immunoSEQ multiplex PCR; TCRdb keeps in-frame clones, though not all of them. The repertoire includes roughly 100,000 clones, around 83% of them detected once, and less than 6% sits in the top ten. Sample: peripheral blood, taken on day 0 of AZD1222 vaccination. Source of these receptors: an adult in good health.

This clone was found once. The chain couples TRBV3-1 (or the pseudogene TRBV3-2) to TRBJ1-1; no clear D gene. From germline, CDR1 is LGHDT and CDR2 YNNKEL (reference sequence). V gave up 0 bases and J gave up 8 bases, with 4 bases separating them. The CDR3 loop spans 11 amino acids. CDR3 coding DNA: TGTGCCAGCAGCCAAGACAGGGAAGCTTTCTTT. It codes for CASSQDREAFF.

The chain uses TRBV3-1 (or the pseudogene TRBV3-2) and TRBJ1-6; D is ambiguous. CDR1 and CDR2 from the germline V gene are LGHDT and YNNKEL (reference sequence). V gave up 2 bases and J gave up 10 bases, with 12 bases separating them. This CDR3 is 14 amino acids long. The CDR3 is CASSQSWLGSPLHF. The CDR3 DNA sequence: TGTGCCAGCAGCCAAAGTTGGTTAGGGTCACCCCTCCACTTT.

J is TRBJ2-7 and V is TRBV2; 9 bases are shared with TRBD1. The V and J ends lost 8 bases and 4 bases, in that order; junction bases with no gene match: 3. CDR1 is SNHLY, CDR2 FYNNEI, per germline. The CDR3 length is 12 residues. DNA for the CDR3: TGTGCCAGCGGGACAGGGCCTTACGAGCAGTACTTC. This gives the protein CASGTGPYEQYF.